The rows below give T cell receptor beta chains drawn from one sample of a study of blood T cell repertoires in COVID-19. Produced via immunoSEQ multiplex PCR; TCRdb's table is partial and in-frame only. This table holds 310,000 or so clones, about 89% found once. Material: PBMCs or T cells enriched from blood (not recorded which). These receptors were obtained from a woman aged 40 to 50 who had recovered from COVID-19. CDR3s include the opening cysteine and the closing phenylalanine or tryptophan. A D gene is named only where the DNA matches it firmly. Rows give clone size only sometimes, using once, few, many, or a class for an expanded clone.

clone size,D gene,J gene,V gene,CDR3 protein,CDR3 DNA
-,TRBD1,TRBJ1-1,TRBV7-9,CASSLTGGKTEAFF,TGTGCCAGCAGCTTGACAGGGGGCAAGACTGAAGCTTTCTTT
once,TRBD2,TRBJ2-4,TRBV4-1,CASSPSPLAGKRYF,TGCGCCAGCAGCCCGTCCCCACTAGCGGGAAAGAGGTACTTC
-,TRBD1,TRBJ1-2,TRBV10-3,CAISKDRPNYGYTF,TGTGCCATCAGTAAGGACAGGCCTAACTATGGCTACACCTTC
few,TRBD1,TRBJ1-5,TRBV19,CASSSTGDGNQPQHF,TGTGCCAGTAGTTCTACAGGGGATGGCAATCAGCCCCAGCATTTT
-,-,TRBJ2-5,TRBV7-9,CASSKRETQYF,TGTGCCAGCAGCAAGCGAGAGACCCAGTACTTC
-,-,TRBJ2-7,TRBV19,CASSIENSNYEQYF,TGTGCCAGTAGTATAGAGAACAGCAACTACGAGCAGTACTTC
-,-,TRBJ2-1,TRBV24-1,CATSRGLADYNEQFF,TGTGCCACCAGCCGGGGGCTAGCGGACTACAATGAGCAGTTCTTC
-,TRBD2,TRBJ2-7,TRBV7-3,CASSLMGGTSDPYEQYF,TGTGCCAGCAGCTTAATGGGGGGGACTAGCGATCCCTACGAGCAGTACTTC
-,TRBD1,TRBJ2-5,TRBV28,CASSPGQGAETQYF,TGTGCCAGCAGTCCAGGACAGGGGGCAGAGACCCAGTACTTC
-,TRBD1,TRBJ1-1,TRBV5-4,CASSFGQGVGNTEAFF,TGTGCCAGCAGCTTCGGACAGGGGGTAGGGAACACTGAAGCTTTCTTT
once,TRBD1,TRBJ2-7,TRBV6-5,CASRIPGQGARGQYF,TGTGCCAGCAGGATACCGGGACAGGGGGCGAGGGGTCAGTACTTC
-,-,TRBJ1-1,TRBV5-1,CASSLAGPLDTEAFF,TGCGCCAGCAGCTTAGCTGGGCCCCTCGACACTGAAGCTTTCTTT
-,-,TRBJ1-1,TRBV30,CAWSRVLNTEAFF,TGTGCCTGGAGCCGAGTTTTGAACACTGAAGCTTTCTTT
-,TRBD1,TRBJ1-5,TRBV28,CASASGGQPQHF,TGTGCCAGCGCCTCAGGGGGGCAGCCCCAGCATTTT
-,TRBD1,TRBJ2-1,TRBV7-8,CASSTDRGEFF,TGTGCCAGCAGCACTGACAGGGGAGAGTTCTTC
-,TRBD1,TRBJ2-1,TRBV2,CASRRDRKYNEQFF,TGTGCCAGCAGAAGGGACAGAAAGTACAATGAGCAGTTCTTC
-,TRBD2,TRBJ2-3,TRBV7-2,CASIRLAGSSTDTQYF,TGTGCCAGCATCCGACTAGCGGGATCTAGCACAGATACGCAGTATTTT
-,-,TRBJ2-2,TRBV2,CASSEAIPGGWRTGELFF,TGTGCCAGCAGTGAAGCGATCCCGGGCGGATGGAGGACCGGGGAGCTGTTTTTT
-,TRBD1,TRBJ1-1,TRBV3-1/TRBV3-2,CASSQDRGQGAARNTEAFF,TGTGCCAGCAGCCAAGATAGGGGACAGGGGGCCGCTCGAAACACTGAAGCTTTCTTT
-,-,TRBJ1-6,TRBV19,CASSNRDGNSPLHF,TGTGCCAGTAGTAACAGGGACGGCAATTCACCCCTCCACTTT
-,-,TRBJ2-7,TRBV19,CASRDTFSYEQYF,TGTGCCAGTAGGGACACCTTCTCCTACGAGCAGTACTTC
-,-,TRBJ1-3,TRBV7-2,CASSSPIGSGNTIYF,TGTGCCAGCAGCTCCCCGATCGGTTCTGGAAACACCATATATTTT
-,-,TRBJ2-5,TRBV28,CASSLVGGTGQETQYF,TGTGCCAGCAGTTTAGTGGGGGGAACAGGTCAAGAGACCCAGTACTTC
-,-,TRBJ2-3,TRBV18,CASSPLESDTQYF,TGTGCCAGCTCACCACTTGAGAGCGATACGCAGTATTTT
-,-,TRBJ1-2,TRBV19,CASNEEYYGYTF,TGTGCCAGCAACGAGGAATATTATGGCTACACCTTC
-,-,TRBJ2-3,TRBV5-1,CASSLEPGADTQYF,TGCGCCAGCAGCTTGGAACCCGGAGCAGATACGCAGTATTTT
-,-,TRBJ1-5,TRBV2,CASRVGHQPQHF,TGTGCCAGCAGGGTGGGGCACCAGCCCCAGCATTTT
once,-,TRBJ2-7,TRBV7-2,CASSSYPRLGRVGYEQYF,TGTGCCAGCAGCTCCTACCCTAGACTAGGCCGGGTTGGCTACGAGCAGTACTTC
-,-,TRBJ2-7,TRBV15,CATSRDREVPHEQYF,TGTGCCACCAGCAGAGATCGAGAGGTTCCCCACGAGCAGTACTTC
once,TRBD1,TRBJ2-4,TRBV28,CASSLYRTGSIQYF,TGTGCCAGCAGTTTATACCGGACAGGTTCGATTCAGTACTTC
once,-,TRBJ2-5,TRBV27,CASKPRLIQETQYF,TGTGCCAGCAAACCTCGACTGATCCAAGAGACCCAGTACTTC
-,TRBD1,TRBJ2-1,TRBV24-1,CATSDSDREEQFF,TGTGCCACCAGTGATTCTGACAGGGAGGAGCAGTTCTTC
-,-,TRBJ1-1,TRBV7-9,CASSRDSPAFF,TGTGCCAGCAGCCGGGACTCCCCGGCTTTCTTT
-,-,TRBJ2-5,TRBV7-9,CASSERVQETQYF,TGTGCCAGTTCGGAGCGGGTACAAGAGACCCAGTACTTC
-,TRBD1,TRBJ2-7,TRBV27,CASSGQGTGEQYF,TGTGCCAGCTCGGGACAGGGCACAGGGGAGCAGTACTTC
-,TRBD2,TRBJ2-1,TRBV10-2,CASSVLAGYYNEQFF,TGCGCCAGCAGTGTACTAGCGGGATATTACAATGAGCAGTTCTTC
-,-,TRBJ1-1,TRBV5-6,CASSLAREVNTEAFF,TGTGCCAGCAGCTTGGCCCGGGAGGTCAACACTGAAGCTTTCTTT
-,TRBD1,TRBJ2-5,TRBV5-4,CASSRNRGLWETQYF,TGTGCCAGCAGTCGGAACAGGGGGCTGTGGGAGACCCAGTACTTC
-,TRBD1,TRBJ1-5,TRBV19,CASSTEGQGRQPQHF,TGTGCCAGTAGTACTGAGGGACAGGGGAGACAGCCCCAGCATTTT
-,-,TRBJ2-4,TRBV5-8,CASSLAGTLGNIQYF,TGTGCCAGCAGCTTGGCCGGGACTCTGGGAAACATTCAGTACTTC
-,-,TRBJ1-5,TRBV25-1,CASSEWGGQPQHF,TGTGCCAGCAGTGAATGGGGGGGTCAGCCCCAGCATTTT
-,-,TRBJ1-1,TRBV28,CASSFGGVQAFF,TGTGCCAGCAGTTTTGGGGGGGTTCAAGCTTTCTTT
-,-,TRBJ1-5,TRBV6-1,CASSETGNQPQHF,TGTGCCAGCAGTGAGACTGGGAATCAGCCCCAGCATTTT